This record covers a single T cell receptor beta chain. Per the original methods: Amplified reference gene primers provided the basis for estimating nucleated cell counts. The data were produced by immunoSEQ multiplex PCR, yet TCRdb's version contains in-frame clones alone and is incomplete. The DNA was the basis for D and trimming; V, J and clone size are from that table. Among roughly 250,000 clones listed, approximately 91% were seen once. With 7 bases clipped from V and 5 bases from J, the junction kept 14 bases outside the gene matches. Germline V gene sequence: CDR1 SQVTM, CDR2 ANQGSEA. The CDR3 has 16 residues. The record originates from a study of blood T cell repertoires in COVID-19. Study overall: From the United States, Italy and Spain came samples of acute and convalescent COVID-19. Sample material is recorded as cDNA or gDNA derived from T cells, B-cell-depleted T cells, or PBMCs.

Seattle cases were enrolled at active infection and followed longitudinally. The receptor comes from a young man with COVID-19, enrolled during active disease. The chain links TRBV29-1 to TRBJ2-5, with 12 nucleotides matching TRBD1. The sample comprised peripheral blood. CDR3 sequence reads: CSATIPGQGAGETQYF. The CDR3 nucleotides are TGCAGCGCGACAATCCCGGGACAGGGGGCCGGGGAGACCCAGTACTTC.